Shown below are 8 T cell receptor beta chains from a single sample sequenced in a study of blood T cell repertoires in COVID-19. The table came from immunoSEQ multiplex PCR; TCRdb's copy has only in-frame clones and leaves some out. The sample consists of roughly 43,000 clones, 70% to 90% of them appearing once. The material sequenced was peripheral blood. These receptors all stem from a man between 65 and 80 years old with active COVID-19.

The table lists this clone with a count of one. DNA for the CDR3: TGCGCCAGCAGCCAAGGGGTACTTAGCGGGGGGACACTCTACGAGCAGTACTTC. This translates into CASSQGVLSGGTLYEQYF. The chain combines TRBV4-3 with TRBJ2-7; 10 bases agree with TRBD2. This CDR3 has 18 amino acids. Unmatched junction bases numbered 12, after V lost 1 base and J lost 3 bases. Germline lookup yields CDR1 LGHNA and CDR2 YSLEER.

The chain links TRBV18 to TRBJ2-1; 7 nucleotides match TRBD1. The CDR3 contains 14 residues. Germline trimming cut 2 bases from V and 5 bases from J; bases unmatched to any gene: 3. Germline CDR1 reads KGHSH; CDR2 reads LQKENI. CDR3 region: CASSPGQVHNEQFF. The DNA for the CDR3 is TGTGCCAGCTCACCAGGACAGGTACACAATGAGCAGTTCTTC.

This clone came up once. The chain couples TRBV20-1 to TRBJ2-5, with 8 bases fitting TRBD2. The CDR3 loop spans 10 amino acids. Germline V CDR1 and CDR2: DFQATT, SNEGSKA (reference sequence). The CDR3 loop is CAGGQETQYF. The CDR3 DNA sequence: TGCGCGGGGGGCCAAGAGACCCAGTACTTC.

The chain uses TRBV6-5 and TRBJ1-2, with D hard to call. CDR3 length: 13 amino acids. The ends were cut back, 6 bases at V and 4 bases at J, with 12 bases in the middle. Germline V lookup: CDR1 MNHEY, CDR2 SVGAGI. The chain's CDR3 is CASSKGLSYGYTF. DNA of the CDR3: TGTGCCAGCAGCAAAGGACTGAGCTATGGCTACACCTTC.

This chain's CDR3 is CASSLQGPVTNNSPLHF. CDR3 coding DNA: TGTGCCAGCAGCTTACAGGGTCCCGTAACCAATAATTCACCCCTCCACTTT. The rearrangement links TRBV7-2 to TRBJ1-6, with D perhaps TRBD1 (5 bases). The CDR3 contains 17 residues. The V gene lost 2 bases and the J gene lost 5 bases, with 16 bases spanning the gap. Germline-derived CDR1 and CDR2 are SGHTA and FQGNSA. Full variable domain (remainder filled in from reference TRBV7-2 and TRBJ1-6): GAGVSQSPSNKVTEKGKDVELRCDPISGHTALYWYRQSLGQGLEFLIYFQGNSAPDKSGLPSDRFSAERTGGSVSTLTIQRTQQEDSAVYLCASSLQGPVTNNSPLHFGNGTRLTVT.

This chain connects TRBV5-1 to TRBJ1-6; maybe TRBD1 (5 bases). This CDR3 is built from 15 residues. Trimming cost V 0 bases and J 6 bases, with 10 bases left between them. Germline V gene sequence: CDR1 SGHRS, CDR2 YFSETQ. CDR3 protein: CASSLGRDSNSPLHF. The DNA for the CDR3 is TGCGCCAGCAGCTTGGGCAGGGACTCTAATTCACCCCTCCACTTT.

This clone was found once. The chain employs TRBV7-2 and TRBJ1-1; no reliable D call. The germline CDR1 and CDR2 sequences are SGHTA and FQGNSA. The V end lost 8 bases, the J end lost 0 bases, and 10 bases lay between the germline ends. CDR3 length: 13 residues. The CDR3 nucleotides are TGTGCCAGCTTGCCGAGATTGAACACTGAAGCTTTCTTT. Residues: CASLPRLNTEAFF.

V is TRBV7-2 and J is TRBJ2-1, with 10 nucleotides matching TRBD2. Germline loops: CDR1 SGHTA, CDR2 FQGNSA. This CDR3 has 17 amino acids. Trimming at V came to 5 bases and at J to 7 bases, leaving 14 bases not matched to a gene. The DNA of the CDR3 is TGTGCCAGCAGCATGAGCGGGGGGGCCCAAAGACAAAATGAGCAGTTCTTC. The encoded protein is CASSMSGGAQRQNEQFF.